Listed below are T cell receptor beta chains from one sample, sequenced in a study of T cells in localized non-small cell lung cancer. The assay was immunoSEQ multiplex PCR, and TCRdb's table has in-frame clones only and misses some. The sample yields 55,000 to 65,000 clones, roughly nine tenths seen once. The specimen comprised peripheral blood, sampled before any cancer treatment. These receptor sequences come from a man aged 40 to 70 with stage I lung adenocarcinoma. The CDR3 runs from the conserved cysteine through the conserved F or W. The order of the fields is V gene, D gene, J gene, CDR3 DNA, CDR3 protein. A D gene is named only where the DNA matches it firmly.

V gene: TRBV7-2; D gene: -; J gene: TRBJ2-5; CDR3 DNA: TGTGCCAGCAGCTCATCAGGGGGGGACAGGACCCAGTACTTC; CDR3 protein: CASSSSGGDRTQYF
V gene: TRBV30; D gene: TRBD1; J gene: TRBJ2-2; CDR3 DNA: TGTGCCTGGAGCGGACAGGGGGTTGACACCGGGGAGCTGTTTTTT; CDR3 protein: CAWSGQGVDTGELFF
V gene: TRBV6-5; D gene: -; J gene: TRBJ2-7; CDR3 DNA: TGTGCCAGCAGTTACTCGACACGGATCACCTACGAGCAGTACTTC; CDR3 protein: CASSYSTRITYEQYF
V gene: TRBV4-1; D gene: TRBD2; J gene: TRBJ2-7; CDR3 DNA: TGCGCCAGCAGCCAAGAAACGTCAGCGGGAGGTTACGAGCAGTACTTC; CDR3 protein: CASSQETSAGGYEQYF
V gene: TRBV7-9; D gene: -; J gene: TRBJ2-5; CDR3 DNA: TGTGCCAGCAGCCCCGGAGAGACCCAGTACTTC; CDR3 protein: CASSPGETQYF
V gene: TRBV7-8; D gene: -; J gene: TRBJ2-5; CDR3 DNA: TGTGCCAGCAGCCTACGGGAGGGACAGGTGGGGGAGACCCAGTACTTC; CDR3 protein: CASSLREGQVGETQYF
V gene: TRBV7-9; D gene: TRBD1; J gene: TRBJ1-5; CDR3 DNA: TGTGCCAGCAGCTTAGCGGGGACAGGGAGGAGCCAGCCCCAGCATTTT; CDR3 protein: CASSLAGTGRSQPQHF
V gene: TRBV5-6; D gene: -; J gene: TRBJ2-6; CDR3 DNA: TGTGCCAGCAGCTTGGCTAACTCTGGGGCCAACGTCCTGACTTTC; CDR3 protein: CASSLANSGANVLTF
V gene: TRBV6-1; D gene: TRBD2; J gene: TRBJ2-1; CDR3 DNA: TGTGCCAGCAGTGATGCGGGAGGAGGCTACAATGAGCAGTTCTTC; CDR3 protein: CASSDAGGGYNEQFF
V gene: TRBV5-4; D gene: -; J gene: TRBJ1-2; CDR3 DNA: TGTGCCAGCAGCTTGACAAAAGGGGGCTATGGCTACACCTTC; CDR3 protein: CASSLTKGGYGYTF
V gene: TRBV4-2; D gene: TRBD1; J gene: TRBJ2-2; CDR3 DNA: TGTGCCAGCAGCCAAATGGGACAGGGCGCCAGGGAGCTGTTTTTT; CDR3 protein: CASSQMGQGARELFF
V gene: TRBV5-1; D gene: -; J gene: TRBJ2-1; CDR3 DNA: TGCGCCAGCAGCCCTGAACTAGCAAGCTCCTACAATGAGCAGTTCTTC; CDR3 protein: CASSPELASSYNEQFF
V gene: TRBV5-1; D gene: -; J gene: TRBJ1-1; CDR3 DNA: TGCGCCAGCAGCTCCGGCGGTGGCAGTGAAGCTTTCTTT; CDR3 protein: CASSSGGGSEAFF
V gene: TRBV5-6; D gene: -; J gene: TRBJ1-2; CDR3 DNA: TGTGCCAGCAGCTTGGGGGGGACCTATGGCTACACCTTC; CDR3 protein: CASSLGGTYGYTF
V gene: TRBV23-1; D gene: -; J gene: TRBJ2-7; CDR3 DNA: TGCGCCAGCAGTCCCATCAAGGGGTCCTCCTACGAGCAGTACTTC; CDR3 protein: CASSPIKGSSYEQYF
V gene: TRBV5-1; D gene: TRBD2; J gene: TRBJ2-7; CDR3 DNA: TGCGCCAGCAGCGGGGTGGCGGGGGGGCGACACGAGCAGTACTTC; CDR3 protein: CASSGVAGGRHEQYF
V gene: TRBV4-1; D gene: TRBD1; J gene: TRBJ1-1; CDR3 DNA: TGCGCCAGCAGCCAAGGGACAGGGCAAACTGAAGCTTTCTTT; CDR3 protein: CASSQGTGQTEAFF
V gene: TRBV6-5; D gene: TRBD2; J gene: TRBJ2-5; CDR3 DNA: TGTGCCAGCAGCCGGACCGGACTAGTGGAGACCCAGTACTTC; CDR3 protein: CASSRTGLVETQYF
V gene: TRBV4-1; D gene: -; J gene: TRBJ2-7; CDR3 DNA: TGCGCCAGCAGCCCGGGAGTCTTAGGGGAGCAGTACTTC; CDR3 protein: CASSPGVLGEQYF
V gene: TRBV28; D gene: -; J gene: TRBJ2-2; CDR3 DNA: TGTGCCAGCAGTTTATCGGCACAGGGAGGAGGCGGGGAGCTGTTTTTT; CDR3 protein: CASSLSAQGGGGELFF